The present TCR beta chain was sequenced within a study of T cell responses to AZD1222 COVID-19 vaccine. Across the whole study: Analyses pooled second doses at about 4 or about 12 weeks.

Note on this clone: Its antigen is currently unknown.

Assay: immunoSEQ multiplex PCR; the TCRdb copy retains only in-frame clones and omits some. Of about 76,000 clones in the sample, more than 70% were seen once. The CDR3 is 13 amino acids. Germline V gene data show CDR1 as MNHEY and CDR2 as SVGAGI. Trimming left V 10 bases short and J 2 bases short, with 11 bases between. Findings and caveats of the study: Repertoires were obtained solely post-peak T cell response. Vaccine-related CD4 TCRs covered spike, predominating at 160-218 and 743-854.

The TCR comes from an adult in good health. The material was peripheral blood, obtained on day 0 of AZD1222 vaccination. This chain links TRBV6-5 with TRBJ2-2; D is possibly TRBD1 or TRBD2 (6 bases each). The CDR3 region has the DNA TGTGCCACCGGGGGACAAAACACCGGGGAGCTGTTTTTT. Protein: CATGGQNTGELFF.